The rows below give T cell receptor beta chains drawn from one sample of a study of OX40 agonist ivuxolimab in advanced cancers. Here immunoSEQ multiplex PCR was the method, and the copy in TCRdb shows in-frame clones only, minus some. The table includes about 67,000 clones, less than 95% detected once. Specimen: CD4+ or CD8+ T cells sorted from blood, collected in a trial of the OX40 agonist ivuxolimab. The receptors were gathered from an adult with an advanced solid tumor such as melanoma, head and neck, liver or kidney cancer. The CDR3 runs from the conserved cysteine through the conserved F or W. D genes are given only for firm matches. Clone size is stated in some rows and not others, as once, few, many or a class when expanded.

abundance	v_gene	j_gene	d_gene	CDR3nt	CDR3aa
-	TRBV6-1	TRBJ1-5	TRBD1	TGTGCCAGCAGCATTACAGGGGGCAATCAGCCCCAGCATTTT	CASSITGGNQPQHF
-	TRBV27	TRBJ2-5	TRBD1	TGTGCCAGCAGTTTAAGAGGGGGCCAAGCGTGGGTACAAGAGACCCAGTACTTC	CASSLRGGQAWVQETQYF
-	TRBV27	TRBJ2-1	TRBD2	TGTGCCAGCAGTTTAGGGTCTAGCGGGGTTGAGACGGATGAGCAGTTCTTC	CASSLGSSGVETDEQFF
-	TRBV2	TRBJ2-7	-	TGTGCCAGCAGGGGCCTGGAAACCTACGAGCAGTACTTC	CASRGLETYEQYF
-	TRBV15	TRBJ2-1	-	TGTGCCACCAGCAGAGCTGTAGGGTTACCCTACAATGAGCAGTTCTTC	CATSRAVGLPYNEQFF
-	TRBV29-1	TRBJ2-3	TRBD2	TGCAGCGTTGTACTAGCGGGGGACACAGATACGCAGTATTTT	CSVVLAGDTDTQYF
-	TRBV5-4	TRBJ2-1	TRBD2	TGTGCCAGCAGCCCCGCGGGCGGGCTAGCGGAGTACAATGAGCAGTTCTTC	CASSPAGGLAEYNEQFF
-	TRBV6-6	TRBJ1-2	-	TGTGCCAGCAGTACACAGGCAAACTATGGCTACACCTTC	CASSTQANYGYTF
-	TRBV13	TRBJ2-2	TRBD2	TGTGCCAGCAGCTTGGGACTAGCGGACATAACCGGGGAGCTGTTTTTT	CASSLGLADITGELFF
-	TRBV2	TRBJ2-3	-	TGTGCCAGCAGTGAATTTGAGACAGGGACTCCGATAGATACGCAGTATTTT	CASSEFETGTPIDTQYF
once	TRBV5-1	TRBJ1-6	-	TGCGCCAGCAGCTTGGATAGGAGGGAGGCGGGTAACTATAATTCACCCCTCCACTTT	CASSLDRREAGNYNSPLHF
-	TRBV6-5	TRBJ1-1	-	TGTGCCAGCAGTTACTCAGGGGAGAGCACTGAAGCTTTCTTT	CASSYSGESTEAFF
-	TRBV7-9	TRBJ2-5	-	TGTGCCAGCAGCCCACCGGCTAGGGGGTTATTAGAGACCCAGTACTTC	CASSPPARGLLETQYF
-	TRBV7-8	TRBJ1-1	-	TGTGCCAGCAGCTTAGTTCCGGGGGCAGGCACTGAAGCTTTCTTT	CASSLVPGAGTEAFF
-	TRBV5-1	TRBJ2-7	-	TGCGCCAGCAGCTTGGCCTCTGCCCCCGGATACGAGCAGTACTTC	CASSLASAPGYEQYF
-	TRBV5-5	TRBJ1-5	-	TGTGCCAGCAGCTTGGGACGAGACAATCAGCCCCAGCATTTT	CASSLGRDNQPQHF
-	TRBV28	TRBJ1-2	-	TGTGCCAGCAGTGCTCTAACAGAGGGCGAGGGGGATGGCTACACCTTC	CASSALTEGEGDGYTF
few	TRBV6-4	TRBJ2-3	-	TGTGCCAGCAGTAACGGGACGGCTAGCACAGATACGCAGTATTTT	CASSNGTASTDTQYF
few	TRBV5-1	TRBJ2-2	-	TGCGCCAGCAGCTCCATGAGGAGCGGGGAGCTGTTTTTT	CASSSMRSGELFF
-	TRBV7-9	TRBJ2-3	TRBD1	TGTGCCAGCAGCTCGACAGGGGCAGATACGCAGTATTTT	CASSSTGADTQYF
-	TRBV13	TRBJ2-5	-	TGTGCCAGCAGCTCCCGCTCGACAGGCCGAGAGACCCAGTACTTC	CASSSRSTGRETQYF
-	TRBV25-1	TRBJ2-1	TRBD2	TGTGCCAGCAGTGAATACCGACTAGCGGGAGAGGGTGGTGAGCAGTTCTTC	CASSEYRLAGEGGEQFF
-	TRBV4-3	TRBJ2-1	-	TGCGCCAGCAGCCAAGATTCGACGGTCTACAATGAGCAGTTCTTC	CASSQDSTVYNEQFF
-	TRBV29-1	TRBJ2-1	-	TGCAGCGCCCCGCTCGGCGAAAATGAGCAGTTCTTC	CSAPLGENEQFF
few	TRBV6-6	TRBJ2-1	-	TGTGCCAGCAGTTACTCGATGAACGAACCCTACAATGAGCAGTTCTTC	CASSYSMNEPYNEQFF
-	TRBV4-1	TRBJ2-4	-	TGCGCCAGCAGCCAAGATCGGGCAGTCATTCAGTACTTC	CASSQDRAVIQYF
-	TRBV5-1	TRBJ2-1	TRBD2	TGCGCCAGCAGCTTGGTCGCGGGAGGCTACAATGAGCAGTTCTTC	CASSLVAGGYNEQFF
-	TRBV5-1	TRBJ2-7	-	TGCGCCAGCAGCCCGCGGGACACCATCTACGAGGAGCAGTACTTC	CASSPRDTIYEEQYF
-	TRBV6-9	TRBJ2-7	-	TGTGCCAGCAGTTCCGGGACATACGGCGAGCAGTACTTC	CASSSGTYGEQYF
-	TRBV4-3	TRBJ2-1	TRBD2	TGCGCCAGCAGCCAGTCCACTAGCGGGAACAATGAGCAGTTCTTC	CASSQSTSGNNEQFF
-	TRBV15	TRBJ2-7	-	TGTGCCACCAGAGGCTCTAGCATCTCCGAGCAGTACTTC	CATRGSSISEQYF
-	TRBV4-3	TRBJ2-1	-	TGCGCCAGCAGCCAAGATCTGAATAGCGGCTACAATGAGCAGTTCTTC	CASSQDLNSGYNEQFF
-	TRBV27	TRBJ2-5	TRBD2	TGTGCCAGCAGTTCCCTAGCGGAGGGGAACCAAGAGACCCAGTACTTC	CASSSLAEGNQETQYF
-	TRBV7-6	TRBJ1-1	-	TGTGCCAGCAGCTTAACGGACGGAGAAGCTTTCTTT	CASSLTDGEAFF
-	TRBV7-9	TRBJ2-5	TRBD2	TGTGCCAGCAGCTTAAGGGTAGCGGGTACCGAAGAGACCCAGTACTTC	CASSLRVAGTEETQYF
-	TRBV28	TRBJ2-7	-	TGTGCCAGCAGTTTTGGCTACGAGCAGTACTTC	CASSFGYEQYF
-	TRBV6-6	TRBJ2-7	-	TGTGCCAGCAGTTACTTCCCCGAGACAGTCGAGGAGCAGTACTTC	CASSYFPETVEEQYF
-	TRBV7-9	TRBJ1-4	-	TGTGCCAGCAGCTTAGCCAGGACAGAGCTTAATGAAAAACTGTTTTTT	CASSLARTELNEKLFF
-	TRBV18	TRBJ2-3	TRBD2	TGTGCCAGCTCACCAAGGTCGGCGGGAGGGCCTGCAGATACGCAGTATTTT	CASSPRSAGGPADTQYF
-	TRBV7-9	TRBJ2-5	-	TGTGCCAGCAGCTACCCTGGGCGGGAAGAGACCCAGTACTTC	CASSYPGREETQYF
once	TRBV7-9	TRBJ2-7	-	TGTGCCAGCAGCTCACTAGGGACCGATACTTCCTACGAGCAGTACTTC	CASSSLGTDTSYEQYF
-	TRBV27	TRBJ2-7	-	TGTGCCACGACCTACGAGCAGTACTTC	CATTYEQYF
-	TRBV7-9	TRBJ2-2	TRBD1	TGTGCCAGCAGCACCTGGACAGGGGGGACCGGGGAGCTGTTTTTT	CASSTWTGGTGELFF
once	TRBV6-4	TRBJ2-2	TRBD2	TGTGCCAGCAGTGCTGTAGCGGGAGATAGCACCGGGGAGCTGTTTTTT	CASSAVAGDSTGELFF
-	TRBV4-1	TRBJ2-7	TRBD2	TGCGCCAGCAGCCAGCTGACTAGCGGGAATAGCTACGAGCAGTACTTC	CASSQLTSGNSYEQYF
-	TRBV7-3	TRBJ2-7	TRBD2	TGTGCCAGCAGCTTCTGGCGGGAGGCCCACTACGAGCAGTACTTC	CASSFWREAHYEQYF
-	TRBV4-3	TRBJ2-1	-	TGCGCCAGCAGCCAAGAATCGGGCTTCTACAATGAGCAGTTCTTC	CASSQESGFYNEQFF
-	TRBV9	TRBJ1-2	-	TGTGCCAGCCTGTCTTCTGGGGACCTCCCAGGCTACACCTTC	CASLSSGDLPGYTF
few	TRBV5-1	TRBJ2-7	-	TGCGCCAGCAGCTTGGCTCGAGGGACGGGTCGAGTCCACGAGCAGTACTTC	CASSLARGTGRVHEQYF
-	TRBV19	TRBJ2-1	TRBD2	TGTGCCAGTAGTATAATGGCGGGAGCCTCCTACAATGAGCAGTTCTTC	CASSIMAGASYNEQFF
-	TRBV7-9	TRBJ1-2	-	TGTGCCAGCAGCTTAGCTGCCTATGGCTACACCTTC	CASSLAAYGYTF
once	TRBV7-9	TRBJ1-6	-	TGTGCCAGCAGCCCAGGGCCCGGTAGACCCCTCCACTTT	CASSPGPGRPLHF
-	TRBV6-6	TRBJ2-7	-	TGTGCCAGCAGTACCGGGGGACCCTCCTACGAGCAGTACTTC	CASSTGGPSYEQYF